These 6 T cell receptor beta chains were all obtained from the same sample, sequenced in a study of T cell responses to AZD1222 COVID-19 vaccine. This table comes from immunoSEQ multiplex PCR, and its TCRdb copy is limited to in-frame clones, with some not included. This table has 100,000 to 150,000 clones, 85% to 90% appearing once. The sequences come from peripheral blood, collected on day 0 of AZD1222 vaccination. The receptors shown here come from an adult in good health.

The rearrangement links TRBV29-1 to TRBJ2-1, with D possibly being TRBD2 (5 bases). CDR1 SQVTM and CDR2 ANQGSEA come from the germline V gene. V was cut by 6 bases and J by 7 bases, with 10 bases left in between. The CDR3 is 11 residues long. DNA of the CDR3: TGCAGCGTCGACTCGGGGAATGAGCAGTTCTTC. It yields the protein CSVDSGNEQFF.

This clone was seen more than once but under ten times. The chain uses TRBV4-2 and TRBJ1-1; 9 nucleotides align to TRBD1. V dropped 1 base and J dropped 4; count of bases not matched to a gene: 7. Germline-derived CDR1 and CDR2 are LGHNA and YNFKEQ. This CDR3 region has 16 residues. CDR3 loop: CASSQGDRDFSTEAFF. The CDR3 DNA reads as TGTGCCAGCAGCCAAGGGGACAGGGACTTTTCCACTGAAGCTTTCTTT.

The chain joins TRBV18 to TRBJ1-4, with D maybe TRBD1 (5 bases). Per germline, CDR1 KGHSH and CDR2 LQKENI. The CDR3 sequence is 14 residues long. V gave up 6 bases and J gave up 2 bases, with 10 bases separating them. CDR3: CASSRQNTNEKLFF. CDR3 in DNA: TGTGCCAGCTCCCGACAGAATACTAATGAAAAACTGTTTTTT.

The chain employs TRBV21-1 and TRBJ2-6; the table's D gene call, TRBD2, was not cross checked with the DNA. TRBV21-1 counts as a pseudogene. The CDR3 runs 18 residues. CDR3 protein: CASSKWRGLDSGANVLTF. The CDR3 DNA follows: TGTGCCAGCAGCAAATGGAGGGGACTCGACTCTGGGGCCAACGTCCTGACTTTC.

The chain uses TRBV3-1 (or the pseudogene TRBV3-2) and TRBJ2-1; maybe TRBD1 (6 bases). Germline-derived CDR1 and CDR2 are LGHDT and YNNKEL (reference sequence). Trimming pared 2 bases from V and 7 bases from J, leaving 21 bases between. This CDR3 is built from 17 residues. CDR3 sequence reads: CASSQMPRGFLKNEQFF. In DNA form, the CDR3 reads TGTGCCAGCAGCCAAATGCCCAGGGGCTTTCTAAAAAATGAGCAGTTCTTC.

This chain uses TRBV2 with TRBJ1-2; 9 bases line up with TRBD1. Germline V gene lookup returns CDR1 SNHLY and CDR2 FYNNEI. V gave up 7 bases and J gave up 4 bases; unmatched junction bases: 7. The CDR3 spans 14 residues. The CDR3 nucleotides are TGTGCCAGCACTAGGACAGGGGCATCCTATGGCTACACCTTC. Its protein product is CASTRTGASYGYTF.